The 11 T cell receptor beta chains below come from one sample, sequenced in a study of graft-versus-host responses after intestinal transplantation. Their specific antigens are unknown. Produced via immunoSEQ multiplex PCR; TCRdb's table is partial and in-frame only. The sample lists 85,000 to 100,000 clones; about 91% were seen once. Material: unstimulated CD4+ T cells sorted from spleen or lymph node cells, obtained before transplant. The receptor source for this set is a human donor who was the organ donor for an intestinal transplant.

This chain joins TRBV7-8 and TRBJ1-3; tentative D call: TRBD1 (5 bases). The V end lost 4 bases, the J end lost 2 bases, and 15 bases lay between the germline ends. The CDR3 is 16 amino acids. Germline assignment: CDR1 SGHVS and CDR2 FQNEAQ. The DNA of the CDR3 is TGTGCCAGCAGCTCAGGAAACGGGGGTCCTGGAAACACCATATATTTT. It is translated as CASSSGNGGPGNTIYF.

The CDR3 region has the DNA TGTGCCAGCAGCAGACAGGGAGCAGATACGCAGTATTTT. This translates into CASSRQGADTQYF. The chain links TRBV7-3 to TRBJ2-3, with 7 bases identical to TRBD1. Germline V CDR1 and CDR2: SGHTA, FQGTGA. J gave up 4 bases and V 5 bases, and 3 bases lay outside the gene matches. The CDR3 runs 13 residues.

The chain joins TRBV19 to TRBJ2-1; TRBD1 matches 12 bases. This CDR3 contains 14 residues. The V gene end was trimmed by 5 bases and the J gene end by 9 bases; junction bases not matched to a gene: 5. The germline CDR1 and CDR2 sequences are LNHDA and SQIVND (reference sequence). CDR3 in DNA: TGTGCCAGTAGTTGGGGACAGGGGGCCAGTGAGCAGTTCTTC. As protein: CASSWGQGASEQFF. The whole variable domain, filled in from reference TRBV19 and TRBJ2-1, reads DGGITQSPKYLFRKEGQNVTLSCEQNLNHDAMYWYRQDPGQGLRLIYYSQIVNDFQKGDIAEGYSVSREKKESFPLTVTSAQKNPTAFYLCASSWGQGASEQFFGPGTRLTVL.

The rearrangement joins TRBV7-9 to TRBJ2-1; 13 bases match TRBD2. V dropped 7 bases and J dropped 7; count of bases not matched to a gene: 7. The CDR3 spans 15 residues. Germline V CDR1 and CDR2: SEHNR, FQNEAQ (reference sequence). CDR3 amino acids: CASTSGTSGNNEQFF. CDR3 sequence (DNA): TGTGCCAGCACTTCCGGGACTAGCGGGAATAATGAGCAGTTCTTC. Combining the CDR3 with reference TRBV7-9 and TRBJ2-1 gives the whole variable domain DTGVSQNPRHKITKRGQNVTFRCDPISEHNRLYWYRQTLGQGPEFLTYFQNEAQLEKSRLLSDRFSAERPKGSFSTLEIQRTEQGDSAMYLCASTSGTSGNNEQFFGPGTRLTVL.

The chain employs TRBV6-6 and TRBJ2-2; D gene unclear. Germline V gives CDR1 MNHNY, CDR2 SVGAGI (reference sequence). Trimming removed 7 bases at V and 9 bases at J, with 21 bases between. This CDR3 comprises 15 residues. CDR3 sequence reads: CASTETPFETRELFF. CDR3 nucleotides: TGTGCCAGCACGGAGACCCCATTCGAGACCCGGGAGCTGTTTTTT.

The gene calls are TRBV11-2 and TRBJ1-1, with D unresolved. The V end was cut by 2 bases, the J end by 4 bases, with 8 bases between. CDR1 and CDR2 from the germline V gene are SGHAT and FQNNGV. The CDR3 is made up of 13 amino acids. DNA of the CDR3: TGTGCCAGCAGCTTATCCCCGGGCACTGAAGCTTTCTTT. Its translation: CASSLSPGTEAFF.

Only a few counts were recorded for this clone. The chain carries TRBV5-6 and TRBJ2-7; the D gene is possibly TRBD1 (6 bases). This CDR3 contains 14 residues. Germline CDR1 and CDR2: SGHDT and YYEEEE. With 5 bases removed from V and 4 bases from J, the gap between germline ends came to 16 bases. CDR3 loop: CASRPDRSPYEQYF. The CDR3, as DNA: TGTGCCAGCAGACCTGACAGGTCACCTTACGAGCAGTACTTC.

The V call is TRBV14, the J call TRBJ1-1; D not certain. Trimming took off 5 bases at V and 7 bases at J, with 17 bases between the two ends. The length of the CDR3 is 14 residues. Germline lookup yields CDR1 SGHDN and CDR2 FVKESK. The CDR3 region is CASSAVPGRNEAFF. The CDR3 nucleotides are TGTGCCAGCAGCGCAGTACCGGGGAGGAATGAAGCTTTCTTT.

This chain joins TRBV19 and TRBJ2-1, with TRBD2 identical over 15 bases. In germline, CDR1 is LNHDA, CDR2 SQIVND (reference sequence). V shed 6 bases and J 0 bases; nucleotides not matched to a gene: 15. This CDR3 has 21 residues. The CDR3: CASRRVGLAGGPSSSYNEQFF. The CDR3 DNA is TGTGCCAGTAGACGAGTGGGACTAGCGGGGGGTCCATCTAGCTCCTACAATGAGCAGTTCTTC.

V usage is TRBV6-5 and J usage is TRBJ2-1, with 7 bases lining up with TRBD2. Germline CDR1 MNHEY, CDR2 SVGAGI. The CDR3 totals 15 residues. V was pared by 7 bases and J by 2 bases, with 8 bases of the junction left unmatched. For the CDR3, the DNA is TGTGCCAGCACCCTCAGCGGGGCCGCCTACAATGAGCAGTTCTTC. Translated, it gives CASTLSGAAYNEQFF.

The chain carries TRBV29-1 and TRBJ1-1; D gene unclear. Germline V CDR1 and CDR2: SQVTM, ANQGSEA. Deletions cut 7 bases from V and 3 bases from J, with 12 bases between. CDR3 length: 12 residues. The CDR3 nucleotides read TGCAGCGCCGCCATAGATTACACTGAAGCTTTCTTT. As protein: CSAAIDYTEAFF.